The 18 T cell receptor beta chains listed next were all sequenced from one sample in a study of T cell changes during pregnancy in multiple sclerosis. TCRdb's table, derived via immunoSEQ multiplex PCR, lists solely in-frame clones and lacks some. The sample shows about 64,000 clones, about 90% of them seen only once. The sequencing used peripheral blood, collected in the second trimester of pregnancy. Every receptor here comes from a female donor in good health, enrolled as a control in a pregnancy study.

J is TRBJ1-1 and V is TRBV27; D unresolved. The CDR3 consists of 13 residues. CDR1 MNHEY and CDR2 SMNVEV come from the germline V gene (reference sequence). Trimming cost V 7 bases and J 2 bases, with 11 bases left between them. The CDR3 reads CASTLSRNTEAFF. The CDR3 nucleotides are TGTGCCAGCACCTTGTCGAGAAACACTGAAGCTTTCTTT.

This rearrangement joins TRBV7-9 to TRBJ1-2, with D perhaps TRBD1 (5 bases). There are 12 residues in the CDR3. Germline values: CDR1 SEHNR, CDR2 FQNEAQ (reference sequence). The V and J ends lost 4 bases and 6 bases respectively, with 9 bases between them. The CDR3 nucleotides are TGTGCCAGCAGCTCTACAGGAAATGGCTACACCTTC. Amino acid sequence: CASSSTGNGYTF.

V gene TRBV7-9 combines with J gene TRBJ2-7, with 11 bases lining up with TRBD2. V dropped 4 bases and J dropped 3; count of bases not matched to a gene: 5. This CDR3 spans 15 amino acids. The V gene's germline CDR1 is SEHNR and CDR2 FQNEAQ (reference sequence). CDR3 DNA: TGTGCCAGCAGCTCCCTGGGACTAGCGGTCTACGAGCAGTACTTC. This encodes CASSSLGLAVYEQYF.

The CDR3 nucleotides are TGTGCCAGCAGCTTGGTGGCAGGGGGGATTACTAACTATGGCTACACCTTC. Residues: CASSLVAGGITNYGYTF. The chain recombines TRBV5-5 with TRBJ1-2; TRBD1 matches 7 bases. The CDR3 totals 17 residues. Germline trimming cut 0 bases from V and 0 bases from J; bases unmatched to any gene: 8. CDR1 is SGHKS and CDR2 is YYEKEE in the germline V gene (reference sequence).

V gene TRBV5-6 combines with J gene TRBJ2-7, with 8 positions matching TRBD1. Germline V gene lookup returns CDR1 SGHDT and CDR2 YYEEEE. This CDR3 is built from 15 residues. The trim removed 4 bases at V and 6 bases at J, leaving 12 bases unmatched. CDR3 in DNA: TGTGCCAGCAGCCCCCCAGGGGGCGATACCCTCGAGCAGTACTTC. Its protein product is CASSPPGGDTLEQYF.

V usage is TRBV6-6 and J usage is TRBJ2-3, with 8 nucleotides matching TRBD2. The V segment lost 6 bases and the J segment 0 bases; nucleotides outside the gene matches: 5. This CDR3 contains 15 residues. Germline CDR1 and CDR2: MNHNY and SVGAGI (reference sequence). Here the CDR3 DNA reads TGTGCCAGCAGCCCAGGACTAGCTAGCACAGATACGCAGTATTTT. Residues: CASSPGLASTDTQYF.

This clone was seen just once. The gene calls are TRBV6-1 and TRBJ1-2, with D uncertain. The CDR3 has 10 residues. With 10 bases removed from V and 8 bases from J, the gap between germline ends came to 11 bases. CDR1 and CDR2 from the germline V gene are MNHNS and SASEGT. The CDR3 loop is CATMLGGYTF. CDR3 coding DNA: TGTGCCACCATGCTCGGGGGCTACACCTTC.

The rearrangement joins TRBV29-1 to TRBJ2-1; 10 bases align to TRBD2. This CDR3 has 16 residues. Germline CDR1 reads SQVTM; CDR2 reads ANQGSEA. J gave up 6 bases and V 1 base, and 9 bases lay outside the gene matches. The CDR3 protein is CSVEGGLAGATNEQFF. The CDR3 DNA reads TGCAGCGTTGAAGGAGGGCTAGCGGGAGCCACCAATGAGCAGTTCTTC.

The chain recombines TRBV6-5 with TRBJ2-3, with D perhaps matching TRBD1 (5 bases). CDR1 is MNHEY and CDR2 is SVGAGI in the germline V gene. There are 15 residues in the CDR3. Trimming stripped 5 bases from V and 6 bases from J, with 18 bases between. The CDR3 loop is CASSTQDSFRDTQYF. The CDR3 DNA reads TGTGCCAGCAGTACCCAAGACAGCTTCAGGGATACGCAGTATTTT.

The V and J genes are TRBV28 and TRBJ1-1, with a tentative D call TRBD1 (5 bases). The length of the CDR3 is 12 residues. CDR1 is MDHEN and CDR2 is SYDVKM in the germline V gene. Trimming took 6 bases from V and 8 from J, leaving 13 bases between them. The CDR3 reads CASSPPGGEAFF. In DNA, the CDR3 is TGTGCCAGCAGCCCACCGGGGGGAGAAGCTTTCTTT.

This clone came up a few times. CDR3 region: CASSDSADRVSEAFF. The CDR3 DNA reads as TGTGCCAGCAGTGATAGCGCCGACAGGGTTTCTGAAGCTTTCTTT. This chain uses TRBV6-1 with TRBJ1-1; TRBD1 aligns across 7 bases. The CDR3 is 15 amino acids. Trimming removed 3 bases from V and 6 bases from J; junction bases left unmatched: 10. Germline CDR1 and CDR2: MNHNS and SASEGT.

This chain links TRBV2 with TRBJ2-1; TRBD2 is a possible D gene (6 bases). V was cut by 2 bases and J by 6 bases, with 14 bases left in between. The CDR3 contains 15 residues. CDR1 is SNHLY, CDR2 FYNNEI, per germline. The CDR3 reads CASSERLGLINEQFF. CDR3 nucleotide sequence: TGTGCCAGCAGTGAACGCCTGGGACTCATCAATGAGCAGTTCTTC.

V gene TRBV30 combines with J gene TRBJ1-2; no clear D gene. The CDR3 is made up of 14 amino acids. Germline V gene lookup returns CDR1 GTSNPN and CDR2 SVGIG (reference sequence). V lost 3 bases and J lost 8, with 19 bases in between. The CDR3 loop reads CAWRGTWRDDGYTF. CDR3 sequence (DNA): TGTGCCTGGAGGGGTACGTGGAGGGATGACGGCTACACCTTC.

The V and J genes are TRBV14 and TRBJ2-3; unclear D gene. Germline V lookup: CDR1 SGHDN, CDR2 FVKESK. The V end was cut by 1 base, the J end by 0 bases, with 8 bases between. CDR3 length equals 15 residues. The chain's CDR3 is CASSQGGFSTDTQYF. CDR3 nucleotides: TGTGCCAGCAGCCAAGGAGGTTTTAGCACAGATACGCAGTATTTT.

V and J are TRBV6-5 and TRBJ2-2; the D is unclear. V was shortened by 2 bases and J by 1 base, with 2 bases between the two germline ends. This CDR3 spans 13 amino acids. CDR1 is MNHEY, CDR2 SVGAGI, per germline. CDR3 nucleotide sequence: TGTGCCAGCAGTTACCTGAACACCGGGGAGCTGTTTTTT. Encoded protein: CASSYLNTGELFF.

CDR3: CASSGGRGNTEAFF. In DNA form, the CDR3 reads TGTGCCAGCAGCGGCGGAAGGGGGAACACTGAAGCTTTCTTT. The chain couples TRBV9 to TRBJ1-1; maybe TRBD1 (5 bases). With 3 bases removed from V and 1 base from J, the gap between germline ends came to 10 bases. The germline V gene encodes CDR1 SGDLS and CDR2 YYNGEE. CDR3 length: 14 residues.

In its sample, this clone was seen once. This chain joins TRBV19 and TRBJ2-7; 9 bases are shared with TRBD1. Germline V gives CDR1 LNHDA, CDR2 SQIVND (reference sequence). V gave up 9 bases and J gave up 1 base; unmatched junction bases: 7. The CDR3 runs to 14 residues. The CDR3 protein is CARRRTGVSYEQYF. The CDR3 region has the DNA TGTGCCAGGCGGAGGACAGGGGTTTCCTACGAGCAGTACTTC.

This clone occurred once. The chain is built from TRBV7-3 and TRBJ1-1; TRBD1 is a possible D gene (5 bases). V was shortened by 5 bases and J by 6 bases, with 13 bases between the two germline ends. Germline assignment: CDR1 SGHTA and CDR2 FQGTGA. The CDR3 runs to 13 residues. The CDR3 here is CASSQSRGAEAFF. CDR3 sequence (DNA): TGTGCCAGCAGCCAATCTCGGGGGGCTGAAGCTTTCTTT.